The 17 T cell receptor beta chains below come from one sample, sequenced in a study of blood T cell repertoires in COVID-19. Produced via immunoSEQ multiplex PCR; TCRdb's table is partial and in-frame only. The data show just over 300,000 clones, with roughly 90% seen just once and 3.5% to 4.5% held by the top ten. The sequencing sample was made of PBMCs or T cells enriched from blood (not recorded which). The source of these receptors is a woman aged 18-29 years with acute COVID-19.

The genes are TRBV19 and TRBJ1-5; possible D gene TRBD1, 5 bases. The CDR3 totals 14 residues. Trimming removed 5 bases at V and 6 bases at J, with 14 bases between. CDR1 LNHDA and CDR2 SQIVND come from the germline V gene (reference sequence). This CDR3 is CASSATGGGQPQHF. CDR3 coding DNA: TGTGCCAGTAGTGCCACCGGGGGAGGTCAGCCCCAGCATTTT.

CDR3 protein: CAWNHRGTGELFF. The CDR3 coding sequence is TGTGCCTGGAACCACAGGGGCACCGGGGAGCTGTTTTTT. J is TRBJ2-2 and V is TRBV30, with 7 bases aligning to TRBD1. V lost 4 bases, J lost 4 bases, and 3 bases stayed unmatched. The CDR3 spans 13 residues. CDR1 GTSNPN and CDR2 SVGIG come from the germline V gene (reference sequence).

The rearrangement joins TRBV2 to TRBJ2-2, with a possible D match to TRBD1 (5 bases). Germline CDR1 reads SNHLY; CDR2 reads FYNNEI. There are 14 residues in the CDR3. The V and J ends lost 6 bases and 6 bases respectively, with 14 bases between them. This chain's CDR3 is CASRRRLTAGELFF. The CDR3 DNA reads TGTGCCAGCAGGAGGAGATTGACAGCCGGGGAGCTGTTTTTT.

The chain links TRBV9 to TRBJ2-7, with TRBD2 matching 8 bases. The CDR3 has 16 amino acids. Germline lookup yields CDR1 SGDLS and CDR2 YYNGEE. The J segment lost 5 bases and the V segment lost 2 bases, leaving 12 bases of the junction unmatched. This CDR3 is CASSVRPGLRGDEQYF. CDR3 DNA sequence: TGTGCCAGCAGCGTGAGGCCAGGACTGCGGGGGGACGAGCAGTACTTC.

The rearrangement links TRBV27 to TRBJ1-1, with D tentatively TRBD1 (5 bases). V was cut by 8 bases and J by 5 bases, with 15 bases left in between. CDR1 is MNHEY and CDR2 is SMNVEV in the germline V gene (reference sequence). The CDR3 runs to 13 residues. The CDR3 coding sequence is TGTGCCAGCGGTAACTATCAGGGAACTGAAGCTTTCTTT. It codes for CASGNYQGTEAFF.

The V gene is TRBV10-2, the J gene TRBJ1-2; TRBD1 matches 8 bases. CDR1 is WSHSY and CDR2 is SAAADI in the germline V gene. The CDR3 runs 13 residues. V lost 8 bases to trimming and J lost 2 bases; unmatched junction nucleotides: 4. CDR3 bases: TGCGCCAGCGCGGGACAGGTGAACTATGGCTACACCTTC. Amino acid sequence: CASAGQVNYGYTF.

The sample holds one count of this clone. The chain joins TRBV13 to TRBJ2-1; TRBD2 aligns across 12 bases. CDR1 PRHDT and CDR2 FYEKMQ come from the germline V gene (reference sequence). The ends lost 5 bases at V and 8 bases at J; junction bases unmatched: 10. The CDR3 runs to 16 residues. CDR3 coding DNA: TGTGCCAGCAGCAGATGGGCTAGCGGGAGGGTGGATGAGCAGTTCTTC. Its protein product is CASSRWASGRVDEQFF.

The chain joins TRBV2 to TRBJ2-5; 11 nucleotides line up with TRBD2. From germline, CDR1 is SNHLY and CDR2 FYNNEI. V shed 7 bases, J shed 4 bases, and the junction held 20 bases outside the gene matches. The CDR3 totals 19 residues. The DNA of the CDR3 is TGTGCCAGCACATCTCGATCGGTACTAGCGGGAGATTTGAGAGAGACCCAGTACTTC. This translates into CASTSRSVLAGDLRETQYF.

The rearrangement links TRBV2 to TRBJ2-2; D is uncertain. V lost 1 base, J lost 3 bases, and 6 bases lay in between. The CDR3 spans 14 residues. The V gene's germline CDR1 is SNHLY and CDR2 FYNNEI. Here the CDR3 DNA reads TGTGCCAGCAGTGAAGTTCCCTACACCGGGGAGCTGTTTTTT. Protein: CASSEVPYTGELFF.

V usage is TRBV6-5 and J usage is TRBJ2-7; TRBD2 matches at 7 bases. CDR1 MNHEY and CDR2 SVGAGI come from the germline V gene. This CDR3 comprises 14 residues. V gave up 8 bases and J gave up 0 bases; unmatched junction bases: 7. The CDR3 region is CASLGEGYSYEQYF. The DNA for the CDR3 is TGTGCCAGCCTGGGGGAGGGGTACTCCTACGAGCAGTACTTC.

The genes are TRBV11-1 and TRBJ2-3, with 9 positions matching TRBD1. The germline V gene has CDR1 SGHAT and CDR2 FQDESV (reference sequence). CDR3 length: 15 residues. V trimming: 4 bases; J trimming: 3 bases; junction bases outside the gene matches: 5. CDR3 loop: CASSSAGTGTDTQYF. Here the CDR3 DNA reads TGTGCCAGCAGCTCGGCCGGGACAGGGACAGATACGCAGTATTTT.

The chain couples TRBV27 to TRBJ2-5; 7 bases are shared with TRBD2. V shed 3 bases and J 3 bases; nucleotides not matched to a gene: 7. The CDR3 consists of 15 residues. Germline CDR1 reads MNHEY; CDR2 reads SMNVEV (reference sequence). CDR3 nucleotide sequence: TGTGCCAGCAGTTTTAATTACGGGACTAAAGAGACCCAGTACTTC. Amino acid sequence: CASSFNYGTKETQYF.

V usage is TRBV5-1 and J usage is TRBJ1-2; 12 nucleotides agree with TRBD1. The CDR3 loop spans 16 amino acids. After removal of 8 bases from V and 4 bases from J, the junction contained 12 bases not matched to a gene. Germline V gene lookup returns CDR1 SGHRS and CDR2 YFSETQ. The CDR3 region has the DNA TGCGCCAGTCTCCCCGGGACAGGGGGCTCGGGCTATGGCTACACCTTC. It codes for CASLPGTGGSGYGYTF.

The chain is built from TRBV30 and TRBJ1-1; no clear D gene. Trimming left V 4 bases short and J 3 bases short, with 9 bases between. This CDR3 has 12 residues. Germline V gives CDR1 GTSNPN, CDR2 SVGIG (reference sequence). In nucleotides, the CDR3 is TGTGCCTGGATAGAGAGTCACACTGAAGCTTTCTTT. Its translation: CAWIESHTEAFF.

This chain joins TRBV28 and TRBJ2-3; TRBD1 might be the D (5 bases). The germline V and J ends were trimmed by 3 bases and 3 bases, with 7 bases remaining between them. The CDR3 loop spans 13 amino acids. From germline, CDR1 is MDHEN and CDR2 SYDVKM. CDR3 loop: CASSFQGTDTQYF. The CDR3 DNA follows: TGTGCCAGCAGTTTCCAGGGAACAGATACGCAGTATTTT. The full variable domain, its missing parts supplied by reference TRBV28 and TRBJ2-3, is DVKVTQSSRYLVKRTGEKVFLECVQDMDHENMFWYRQDPGLGLRLIYFSYDVKMKEKGDIPEGYSVSREKKERFSLILESASTNQTSMYLCASSFQGTDTQYFGPGTRLTVL.

This sequence joins TRBV27 and TRBJ2-3, with D unclear. V dropped 2 bases and J dropped 2 bases, with 5 bases sitting between them. The CDR3 extends over 13 amino acids. Looked up from germline, CDR1 is MNHEY and CDR2 is SMNVEV (reference sequence). CDR3 in amino acids: CASSLGPTDTQYF. CDR3 sequence (DNA): TGTGCCAGCAGTTTAGGCCCCACAGATACGCAGTATTTT.

This sequence joins TRBV6-5 and TRBJ1-5, with TRBD1 identical over 8 bases. The V segment lost 4 bases and the J segment 4 bases; nucleotides outside the gene matches: 3. This CDR3 spans 14 amino acids. Germline CDR1 is MNHEY and CDR2 is SVGAGI. The CDR3 DNA is TGTGCCAGCAGTTTACAGGGGGTTAATCAGCCCCAGCATTTT. Encoded protein: CASSLQGVNQPQHF.